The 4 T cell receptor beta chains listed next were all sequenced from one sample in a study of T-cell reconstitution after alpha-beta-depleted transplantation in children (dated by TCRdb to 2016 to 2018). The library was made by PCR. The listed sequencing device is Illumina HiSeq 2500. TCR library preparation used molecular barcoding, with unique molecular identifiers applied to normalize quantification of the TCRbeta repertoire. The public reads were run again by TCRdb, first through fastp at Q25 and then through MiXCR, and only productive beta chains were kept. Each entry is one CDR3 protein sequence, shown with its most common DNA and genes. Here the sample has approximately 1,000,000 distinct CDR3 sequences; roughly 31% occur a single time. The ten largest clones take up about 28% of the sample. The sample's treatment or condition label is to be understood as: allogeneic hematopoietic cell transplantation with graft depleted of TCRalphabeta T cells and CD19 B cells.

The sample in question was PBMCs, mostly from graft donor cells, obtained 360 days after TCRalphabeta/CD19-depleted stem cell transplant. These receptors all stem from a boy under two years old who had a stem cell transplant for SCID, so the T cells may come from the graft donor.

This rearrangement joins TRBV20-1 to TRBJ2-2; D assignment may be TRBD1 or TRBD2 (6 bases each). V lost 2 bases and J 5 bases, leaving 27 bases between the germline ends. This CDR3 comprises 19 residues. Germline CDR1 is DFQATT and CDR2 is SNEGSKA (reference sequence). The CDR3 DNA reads TGCAGTGCTAGACGCATGACCCTCCGAGGAGGGGGTGGAACCGGGGAGCTGTTTTTT. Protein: CSARRMTLRGGGGTGELFF.

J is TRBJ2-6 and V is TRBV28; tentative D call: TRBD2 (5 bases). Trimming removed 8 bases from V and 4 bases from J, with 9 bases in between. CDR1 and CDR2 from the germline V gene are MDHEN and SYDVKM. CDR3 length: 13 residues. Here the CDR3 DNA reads TGTGCCAGCGCTCCGGGAGGGGCCAACGTCCTGACTTTC. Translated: CASAPGGANVLTF.

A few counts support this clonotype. DNA of the CDR3: TGTGCCAGCAGTAGACTCCTCCAGTCCCGTCACAATGAGCAGTTCTTC. Translation: CASSRLLQSRHNEQFF. V gene TRBV2 combines with J gene TRBJ2-1, with D unresolved. From germline, CDR1 is SNHLY and CDR2 FYNNEI. The CDR3 runs to 16 residues. Trimming stripped 5 bases from V and 5 bases from J, with 19 bases between.

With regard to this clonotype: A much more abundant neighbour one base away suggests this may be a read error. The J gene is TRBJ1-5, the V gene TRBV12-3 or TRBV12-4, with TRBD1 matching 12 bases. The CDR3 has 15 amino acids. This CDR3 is CSSSLGQGANQPQHF. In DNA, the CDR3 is TGTTCCAGCAGTTTGGGACAGGGGGCAAATCAGCCCCAGCATTTT.